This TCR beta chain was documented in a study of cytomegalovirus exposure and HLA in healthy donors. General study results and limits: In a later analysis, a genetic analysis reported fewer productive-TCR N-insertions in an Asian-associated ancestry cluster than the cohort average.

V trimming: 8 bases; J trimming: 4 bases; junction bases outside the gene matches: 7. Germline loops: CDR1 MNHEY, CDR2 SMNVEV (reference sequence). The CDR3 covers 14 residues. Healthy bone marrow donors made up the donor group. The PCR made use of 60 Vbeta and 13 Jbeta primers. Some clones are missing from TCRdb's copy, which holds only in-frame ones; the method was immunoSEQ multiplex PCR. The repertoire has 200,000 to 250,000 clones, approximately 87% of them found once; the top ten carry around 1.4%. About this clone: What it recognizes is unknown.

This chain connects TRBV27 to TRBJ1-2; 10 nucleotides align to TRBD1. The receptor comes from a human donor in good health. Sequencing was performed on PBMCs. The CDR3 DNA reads TGTGCCAGCGCGGGGGACAGGGGTTTCTATGGCTACACCTTC. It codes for CASAGDRGFYGYTF.